The next 20 T cell receptor beta chains were all read from a single sample in a study of T cell responses to AZD1222 COVID-19 vaccine. Generated by immunoSEQ multiplex PCR, the TCRdb table keeps only in-frame clones and is missing some. The sample yields 110,000 to 150,000 clones, around nine tenths seen once. This specimen consisted of peripheral blood, obtained on day 0 of AZD1222 vaccination. All receptors come from an adult in good health.

The rearrangement uses TRBV5-6 and TRBJ2-1, with 11 bases lining up with TRBD2. Per the germline V gene, CDR1 is SGHDT and CDR2 is YYEEEE. V lost 4 bases and J lost 4; bases outside the gene matches: 10. There are 17 residues in the CDR3. The chain's CDR3 is CASSNWGLAVKYNEQFF. CDR3 DNA sequence: TGTGCCAGCAGCAACTGGGGACTAGCGGTAAAGTACAATGAGCAGTTCTTC.

The chain uses TRBV7-8 and TRBJ2-5; maybe TRBD2 (6 bases). The length of the CDR3 is 14 residues. The V gene lost 5 bases and the J gene lost 5 bases, with 15 bases spanning the gap. Germline CDR1 is SGHVS and CDR2 is FQNEAQ. The CDR3 loop is CASSARKEGETQYF. CDR3 coding DNA: TGTGCCAGCAGCGCCAGAAAGGAGGGGGAGACCCAGTACTTC.

This clone came up once. The V and J genes are TRBV27 and TRBJ2-7; D unresolved. Germline CDR1 MNHEY, CDR2 SMNVEV (reference sequence). V was shortened by 3 bases and J by 0 bases, with 12 bases between the two germline ends. This CDR3 is built from 15 residues. The CDR3 DNA is TGTGCCAGCAGTTTCTTGGCAGCAAGCTCCTACGAGCAGTACTTC. This sequence encodes CASSFLAASSYEQYF.

V is TRBV10-1 and J is TRBJ2-4; D is tentatively TRBD1 or TRBD2 (6 bases each). CDR3 length: 14 residues. The V gene's germline CDR1 is WNHNN and CDR2 SYGVQD (reference sequence). Trimming pared 7 bases from V and 8 bases from J, leaving 18 bases between. CDR3 protein: CASTRGGPGDIQYF. The CDR3 bases are TGCGCCAGCACCAGGGGTGGGCCGGGGGACATTCAGTACTTC.

This chain uses TRBV6-5 with TRBJ1-1; D may be TRBD1 (6 bases). CDR1 and CDR2 (germline): MNHEY, SVGAGI. This CDR3 is built from 13 residues. V lost 2 bases, J lost 3 bases, and 7 bases lay in between. The CDR3, as DNA: TGTGCCAGCAGTTACAGGGGGGACACTGAAGCTTTCTTT. It specifies CASSYRGDTEAFF.

The rearrangement uses TRBV28 and TRBJ2-2, with a weak D call TRBD1 (5 bases). The CDR3 consists of 15 residues. V lost 6 bases and J lost 7, with 18 bases in between. CDR1 and CDR2 (germline): MDHEN, SYDVKM. CDR3 sequence (DNA): TGTGCCAGCAGCCCATCTAGGGGCCTGGGCGGGGAGCTGTTTTTT. This codes for CASSPSRGLGGELFF.

The CDR3 bases are TGTGCCAGCAAAATGGCGGGCGAGCAGTACTTC. Translated: CASKMAGEQYF. The V gene is TRBV11-2, the J gene TRBJ2-7, with D possibly being TRBD2 (5 bases). The V and J ends lost 7 bases and 6 bases respectively, with 10 bases between them. Germline V gene sequence: CDR1 SGHAT, CDR2 FQNNGV. The CDR3 is 11 residues long.

The V call is TRBV3-1 (or the pseudogene TRBV3-2), the J call TRBJ1-2; no firm D call. This CDR3 is 15 amino acids long. Germline V lookup: CDR1 LGHDT, CDR2 YNNKEL (reference sequence). Trimming left V 0 bases short and J 4 bases short, with 12 bases between. The CDR3 bases are TGTGCCAGCAGCCAAGAACCGCTGGGCTCCTATGGCTACACCTTC. This translates into CASSQEPLGSYGYTF.

This clone is a singleton in its sample. V gene TRBV10-3 combines with J gene TRBJ2-5; D gene unclear. The V end was cut by 6 bases, the J end by 2 bases, with 10 bases between. The germline CDR1 and CDR2 sequences are ENHRY and SYGVKD. CDR3 size: 13 residues. The DNA of the CDR3 is TGTGCCATCAGCAACGGGCGTCAAGAGACCCAGTACTTC. This encodes CAISNGRQETQYF.

This clone was counted a few times. This chain links TRBV6-1 with TRBJ1-1, with D possibly matching TRBD1 (5 bases). Trimming took off 2 bases at V and 8 bases at J, with 15 bases between the two ends. Germline lookup yields CDR1 MNHNS and CDR2 SASEGT. The CDR3 contains 14 residues. CDR3 sequence: CASSEYGRVPEAFF. The CDR3 bases are TGTGCCAGCAGTGAATACGGCAGGGTCCCCGAAGCTTTCTTT.

The count of this clone is one. The chain has TRBV7-6 and TRBJ2-7; TRBD2 agrees at 9 bases. Losses at the gene ends were 1 base for V and 4 bases for J; bases not matched to a gene: 14. Germline-derived CDR1 and CDR2 are SGHVS and FNYEAQ. The CDR3 is made up of 18 amino acids. The CDR3 nucleotides read TGTGCCAGCAGCTTAGGGATGGGCGGCGGGAGGGCCGCTTACGAGCAGTACTTC. Protein sequence: CASSLGMGGGRAAYEQYF.

This clone was recorded only once. The J gene is TRBJ2-2, the V gene TRBV29-1; D possibly corresponds to TRBD2 (7 bases). Deletions cut 6 bases from V and 4 bases from J, with 9 bases between. The CDR3 runs 12 residues. Germline-derived CDR1 and CDR2 are SQVTM and ANQGSEA. The CDR3 region has the DNA TGCAGCGTGGGGGGGGCCACCGGGGAGCTGTTTTTT. Amino acid sequence: CSVGGATGELFF.

The chain carries TRBV18 and TRBJ2-1; maybe TRBD1 (7 bases). V was clipped by 3 bases and J by 3 bases, with 15 bases between them. Germline V gives CDR1 KGHSH, CDR2 LQKENI. The CDR3 consists of 16 residues. The chain's CDR3 is CASSPTGTYNYNEQFF. The DNA for the CDR3 is TGTGCCAGCTCACCGACAGGGACTTATAACTACAATGAGCAGTTCTTC.

This clone showed up just a few times. The chain employs TRBV6-4 and TRBJ2-6; D may correspond to TRBD1 or TRBD2 (6 bases each). This CDR3 has 18 amino acids. The germline V gene has CDR1 MRHNA and CDR2 SNTAGT. V lost 0 bases and J lost 0, with 12 bases in between. For the CDR3, the DNA is TGTGCCAGCAGTGACTCGGGGGGCCGAACCTCTGGGGCCAACGTCCTGACTTTC. Residues: CASSDSGGRTSGANVLTF.

V usage is TRBV11-1 and J usage is TRBJ2-2, with D unresolved. This CDR3 is built from 16 residues. Germline CDR1 reads SGHAT; CDR2 reads FQDESV (reference sequence). V lost 1 base and J lost 4, with 13 bases in between. Here the CDR3 DNA reads TGTGCCAGCAGCTTAGTTGTGGGCCTATCCACCGGGGAGCTGTTTTTT. Protein: CASSLVVGLSTGELFF.

J is TRBJ2-7 and V is TRBV20-1; D perhaps matches TRBD2 (6 bases). This CDR3 is built from 17 residues. Germline CDR1 and CDR2: DFQATT and SNEGSKA (reference sequence). The V end was cut by 3 bases, the J end by 3 bases, with 24 bases between. Here the CDR3 reads CSASSISLTSGDYEQYF. DNA for the CDR3: TGCAGTGCTAGTTCCATCTCGTTGACGTCGGGGGACTACGAGCAGTACTTC.

The gene calls are TRBV6-5 and TRBJ1-5; D ambiguous. Germline V gene sequence: CDR1 MNHEY, CDR2 SVGAGI. This CDR3 contains 12 residues. The V end was cut by 6 bases, the J end by 8 bases, with 11 bases between. This CDR3 reads CASRGPSEPQHF. The CDR3, as DNA: TGTGCCAGCAGGGGTCCTTCCGAGCCCCAGCATTTT.

V gene TRBV24-1 combines with J gene TRBJ1-1, with no clear D. The CDR3 sequence is 17 residues long. V dropped 1 base and J dropped 0 bases, with 14 bases sitting between them. Germline loops: CDR1 KGHDR, CDR2 SFDVKD. CDR3 sequence (DNA): TGTGCCACCAGTGATTTTCGGCAGGACTTTATGAACACTGAAGCTTTCTTT. It encodes CATSDFRQDFMNTEAFF.

The CDR3 DNA is TGTGCCAGCACATCCAGGGGTGCGCAGTATTTT. Translated, it gives CASTSRGAQYF. This chain joins TRBV28 and TRBJ2-3; D is perhaps TRBD1 (6 bases). Between the trimmed V and J ends, which lost 7 bases and 10 bases, there was a span of 12 bases. CDR1 is MDHEN and CDR2 is SYDVKM in the germline V gene. The CDR3 sequence is 11 residues long.

The chain links TRBV5-1 to TRBJ1-1; D not resolved. The CDR3 length is 13 residues. V was clipped by 0 bases and J by 7 bases, with 10 bases between them. CDR1 and CDR2 (germline): SGHRS, YFSETQ. CDR3 coding DNA: TGCGCCAGCAGCTTGGCGGCAACCGATGAAGCTTTCTTT. It translates to CASSLAATDEAFF.